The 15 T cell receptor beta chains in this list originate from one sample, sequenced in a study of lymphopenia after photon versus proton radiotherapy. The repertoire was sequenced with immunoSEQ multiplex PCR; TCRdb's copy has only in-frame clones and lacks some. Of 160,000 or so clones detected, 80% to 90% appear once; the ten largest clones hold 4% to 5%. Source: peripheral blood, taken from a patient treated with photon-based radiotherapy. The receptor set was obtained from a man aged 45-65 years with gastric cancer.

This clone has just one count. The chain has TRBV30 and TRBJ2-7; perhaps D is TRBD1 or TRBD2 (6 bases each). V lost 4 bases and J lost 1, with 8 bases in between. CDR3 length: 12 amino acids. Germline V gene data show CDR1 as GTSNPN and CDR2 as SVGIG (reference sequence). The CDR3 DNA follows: TGTGCCTGGAAGGGGGGTTCCTACGAGCAGTACTTC. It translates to CAWKGGSYEQYF.

CDR3 coding DNA: TGTGCCAGCAGTGAAGGTAGCGGGGGATCCTACAATGAGCAGTTCTTC. Protein: CASSEGSGGSYNEQFF. The chain combines TRBV2 with TRBJ2-1, with 9 bases identical to TRBD2. The CDR3 totals 16 residues. The V gene end was trimmed by 1 base and the J gene end by 1 base; junction bases not matched to a gene: 2. CDR1 is SNHLY and CDR2 is FYNNEI in the germline V gene.

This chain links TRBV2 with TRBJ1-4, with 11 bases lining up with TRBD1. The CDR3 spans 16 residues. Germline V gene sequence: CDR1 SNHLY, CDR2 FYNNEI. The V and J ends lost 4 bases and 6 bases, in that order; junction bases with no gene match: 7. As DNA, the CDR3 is TGTGCCAGCAGTGGCGGACAGGGGGCTTCAGATGAAAAACTGTTTTTT. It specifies CASSGGQGASDEKLFF. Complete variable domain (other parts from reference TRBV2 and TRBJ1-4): EPEVTQTPSHQVTQMGQEVILRCVPISNHLYFYWYRQILGQKVEFLVSFYNNEISEKSEIFDDQFSVERPDGSNFTLKIRSTKLEDSAMYFCASSGGQGASDEKLFFGSGTQLSVL.

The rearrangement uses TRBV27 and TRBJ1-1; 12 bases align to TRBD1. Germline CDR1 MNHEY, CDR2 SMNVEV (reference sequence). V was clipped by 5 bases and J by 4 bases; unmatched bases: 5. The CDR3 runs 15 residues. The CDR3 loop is CASSQGQGAATEAFF. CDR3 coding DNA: TGTGCCAGCAGTCAGGGACAGGGGGCTGCCACTGAAGCTTTCTTT.

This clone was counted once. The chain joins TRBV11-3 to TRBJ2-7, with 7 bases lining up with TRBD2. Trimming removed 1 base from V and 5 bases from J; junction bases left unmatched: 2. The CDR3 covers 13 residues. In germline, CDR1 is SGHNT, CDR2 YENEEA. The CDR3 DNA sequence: TGTGCCAGCAGCTTAGCGGGAGGCCACGAGCAGTACTTC. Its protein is CASSLAGGHEQYF.

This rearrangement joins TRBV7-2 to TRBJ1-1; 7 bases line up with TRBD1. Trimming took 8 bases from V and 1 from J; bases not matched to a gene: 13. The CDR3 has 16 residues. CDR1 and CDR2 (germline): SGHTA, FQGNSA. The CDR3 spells CASGPLAGGQNTEAFF. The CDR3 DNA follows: TGTGCCAGCGGACCCTTGGCAGGGGGGCAGAACACTGAAGCTTTCTTT.

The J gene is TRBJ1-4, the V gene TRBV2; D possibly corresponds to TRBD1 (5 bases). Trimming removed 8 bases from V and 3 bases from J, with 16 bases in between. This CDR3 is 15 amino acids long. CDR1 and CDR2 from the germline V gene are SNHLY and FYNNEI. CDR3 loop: CASYQRGWPNEKLFF. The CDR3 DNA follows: TGTGCCAGCTATCAGAGGGGATGGCCTAATGAAAAACTGTTTTTT.

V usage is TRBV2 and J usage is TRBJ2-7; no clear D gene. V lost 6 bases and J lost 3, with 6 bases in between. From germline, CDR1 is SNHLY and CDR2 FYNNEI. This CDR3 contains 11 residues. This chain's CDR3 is CASRGFYEQYF. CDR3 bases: TGTGCCAGCAGGGGGTTCTACGAGCAGTACTTC. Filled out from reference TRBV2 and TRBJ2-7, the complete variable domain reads EPEVTQTPSHQVTQMGQEVILRCVPISNHLYFYWYRQILGQKVEFLVSFYNNEISEKSEIFDDQFSVERPDGSNFTLKIRSTKLEDSAMYFCASRGFYEQYFGPGTRLTVT.

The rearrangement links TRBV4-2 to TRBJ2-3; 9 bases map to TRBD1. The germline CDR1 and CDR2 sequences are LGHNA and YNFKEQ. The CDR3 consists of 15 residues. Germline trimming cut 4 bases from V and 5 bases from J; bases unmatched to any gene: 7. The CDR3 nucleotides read TGTGCCAGCAGCCCCCGGGACAGGGTAGGAGATACGCAGTATTTT. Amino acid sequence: CASSPRDRVGDTQYF.

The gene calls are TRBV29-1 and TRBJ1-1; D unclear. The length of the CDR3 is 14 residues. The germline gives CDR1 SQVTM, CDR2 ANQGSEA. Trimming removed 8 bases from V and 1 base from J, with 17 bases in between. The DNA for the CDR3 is TGCAGCTTTAGCCCTAGCACTTCGAACACTGAAGCTTTCTTT. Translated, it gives CSFSPSTSNTEAFF.

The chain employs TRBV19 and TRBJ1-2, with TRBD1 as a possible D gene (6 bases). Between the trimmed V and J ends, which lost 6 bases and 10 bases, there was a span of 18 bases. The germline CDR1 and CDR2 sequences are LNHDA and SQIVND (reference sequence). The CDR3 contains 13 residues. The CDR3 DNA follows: TGTGCCAGTAGAAACCGGGACATACGGATCTACACCTTC. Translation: CASRNRDIRIYTF.

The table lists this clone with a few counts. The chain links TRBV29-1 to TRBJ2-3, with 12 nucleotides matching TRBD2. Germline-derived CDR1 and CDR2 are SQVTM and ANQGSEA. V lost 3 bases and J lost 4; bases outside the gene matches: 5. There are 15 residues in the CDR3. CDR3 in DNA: TGCAGCGTTGAGGGGTCTAGCGGGAGGGCAGATACGCAGTATTTT. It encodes CSVEGSSGRADTQYF.

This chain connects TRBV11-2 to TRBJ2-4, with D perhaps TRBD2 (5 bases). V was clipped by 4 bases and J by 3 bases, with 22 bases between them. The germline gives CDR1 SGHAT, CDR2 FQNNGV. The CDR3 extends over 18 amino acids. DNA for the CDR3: TGTGCCAGCAGCTCCTTCTCGGGGTATTGGTTGGACAAAAACATTCAGTACTTC. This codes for CASSSFSGYWLDKNIQYF.

CDR3 in DNA: TGTGCTAGTGGTTCTACTAGCGGGAGCCTCGGTGAGCAGTTCTTC. Its translation: CASGSTSGSLGEQFF. The chain is built from TRBV12-5 and TRBJ2-1; 11 nucleotides line up with TRBD2. The trim removed 4 bases at V and 9 bases at J, leaving 8 bases unmatched. Germline assignment: CDR1 LGHNT and CDR2 FRNRAP. This CDR3 has 15 amino acids.

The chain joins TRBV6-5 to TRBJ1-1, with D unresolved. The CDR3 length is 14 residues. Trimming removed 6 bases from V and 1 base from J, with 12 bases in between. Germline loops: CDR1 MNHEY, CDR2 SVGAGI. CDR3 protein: CASRPSVSNTEAFF. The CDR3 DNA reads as TGTGCCAGCAGACCCTCCGTCTCGAACACTGAAGCTTTCTTT.